This T cell receptor (beta chain) is drawn from a study of graft-versus-host responses after intestinal transplantation. On the study more broadly: Every one of the recipients received anti-thymocyte globulin induction and afterwards took tacrolimus and steroids for about 3 years.

Looked up from germline, CDR1 is SGHRS and CDR2 is YFSETQ. V was shortened by 6 bases and J by 3 bases, with 11 bases between the two germline ends. The CDR3 has 13 residues. Regarding the study as a whole: The authors found GvH clones in recipient marrow, some appearing first in ileum or blood.

Assay used: immunoSEQ multiplex PCR; TCRdb lists only in-frame clones, some missing. The sample consists of 74,000 or so clones, around 92% of them appearing once. Notes on this clone: Its antigen is unidentified.

The TCR was taken from a human patient who received an intestinal transplant, so some T cells may come from the graft donor. The chain uses TRBV5-1 and TRBJ2-3, with D perhaps matching TRBD2 (5 bases). Specimen: PBMCs, collected 98 days after intestinal transplantation. For the CDR3, the DNA is TGCGCCAGCACCCCCCCGGGGACAGATACGCAGTATTTT. The encoded protein is CASTPPGTDTQYF.